The rows below give T cell receptor beta chains drawn from one sample of a study of patients and donors after allogeneic stem cell transplantation. TCRdb processed the RT-PCR reads anew with MiXCR; each CDR3 protein has one entry. Here the sample spans some 880,000 distinct CDR3 sequences, 18% being singletons. Input material: blood, either unsorted or a sorted T cell fraction (not recorded which). The receptors originated from a human donor who was either an allogeneic HSCT recipient or a stem cell or donor lymphocyte infusion donor (not recorded which). It is not recorded whose cells these are; they may come from a transplant donor. Both conserved end residues are part of each CDR3. Each record gives: J gene, D gene, V gene, clone size, CDR3 protein, CDR3 DNA. The D gene is left open where the match is weak. Expanded clones are given a class, and other clones once, few, many or no size at all.

j_gene: TRBJ1-1
d_gene: -
v_gene: TRBV11-3
abundance: -
CDR3aa: CASSFDSQNTEAFF
CDR3nt: TGTGCCAGCAGCTTTGACAGCCAGAACACTGAAGCTTTCTTT

j_gene: TRBJ1-6
d_gene: -
v_gene: TRBV2
abundance: -
CDR3aa: CASNKLETPDSPLHF
CDR3nt: TGTGCCAGCAATAAGCTCGAAACCCCCGATTCACCCCTCCACTTT

j_gene: TRBJ1-5
d_gene: -
v_gene: TRBV24-1
abundance: -
CDR3aa: CATSDRGRNSNQPQHF
CDR3nt: TGTGCCACCAGTGATCGCGGACGGAATAGCAATCAGCCCCAGCATTTT

j_gene: TRBJ1-1
d_gene: -
v_gene: TRBV5-1
abundance: -
CDR3aa: CASSFSFGLGGMNTEAFF
CDR3nt: TGCGCCAGCAGCTTTTCGTTCGGTCTGGGCGGGATGAACACTGAAGCTTTCTTT

j_gene: TRBJ1-2
d_gene: -
v_gene: TRBV13
abundance: -
CDR3aa: CASSLTLVANYGYTF
CDR3nt: TGTGCCAGCAGCTTAACCCTCGTGGCTAACTATGGCTACACCTTC

j_gene: TRBJ1-1
d_gene: -
v_gene: TRBV5-6
abundance: -
CDR3aa: CASSFPSTANTEAFF
CDR3nt: TGTGCCAGCAGCTTCCCAAGCACGGCGAACACTGAAGCTTTCTTT

j_gene: TRBJ2-3
d_gene: -
v_gene: TRBV9
abundance: -
CDR3aa: CASSVMGGDTQYF
CDR3nt: TGTGCCAGCAGCGTAATGGGGGGAGATACGCAGTATTTT

j_gene: TRBJ2-5
d_gene: TRBD2
v_gene: TRBV4-2
abundance: few
CDR3aa: CASSQGTSSETQYF
CDR3nt: TGTGCCAGCAGCCAAGGGACTAGTAGTGAGACCCAGTACTTC

j_gene: TRBJ1-1
d_gene: TRBD1
v_gene: TRBV5-6
abundance: few
CDR3aa: CASSYSTGRTEAFF
CDR3nt: TGTGCCAGCAGCTATTCGACAGGGAGAACTGAAGCTTTCTTT

j_gene: TRBJ2-7
d_gene: TRBD2
v_gene: TRBV5-1
abundance: -
CDR3aa: CASSKPGTSRSYEQYF
CDR3nt: TGCGCCAGCAGCAAACCCGGGACTAGCAGGTCCTACGAGCAGTACTTC

j_gene: TRBJ2-5
d_gene: TRBD1
v_gene: TRBV7-9
abundance: few
CDR3aa: CASSRPGQGQETQYF
CDR3nt: TGTGCCAGCAGTAGACCGGGACAGGGCCAAGAGACCCAGTACTTC

j_gene: TRBJ1-2
d_gene: TRBD1
v_gene: TRBV27
abundance: -
CDR3aa: CASSRDRGLYYGYTF
CDR3nt: TGTGCCAGCAGCCGGGACAGGGGCCTTTACTATGGCTACACCTTC

j_gene: TRBJ2-5
d_gene: TRBD2
v_gene: TRBV7-2
abundance: few
CDR3aa: CASSQGLAGGRETQYF
CDR3nt: TGTGCCAGCAGCCAGGGACTAGCGGGGGGGCGAGAGACCCAGTACTTC

j_gene: TRBJ2-1
d_gene: -
v_gene: TRBV27
abundance: -
CDR3aa: CASSFGTDPYNEQFF
CDR3nt: TGTGCCAGCAGTTTTGGGACTGATCCCTACAATGAGCAGTTCTTC

j_gene: TRBJ2-5
d_gene: -
v_gene: TRBV12-3/TRBV12-4
abundance: few
CDR3aa: CASSLGRGHGAQYF
CDR3nt: TGTGCCAGCAGTTTAGGGCGGGGCCACGGAGCCCAGTACTTC

j_gene: TRBJ1-3
d_gene: TRBD1
v_gene: TRBV25-1
abundance: many
CDR3aa: CASSEYQGAGNTIYF
CDR3nt: TGTGCCAGCAGTGAATATCAGGGGGCTGGAAACACCATATATTTT

j_gene: TRBJ2-1
d_gene: TRBD2
v_gene: TRBV4-2
abundance: -
CDR3aa: CASSQLRTSTNEQFF
CDR3nt: TGTGCCAGCAGCCAACTCCGGACTAGCACCAATGAGCAGTTCTTC

j_gene: TRBJ1-4
d_gene: TRBD1
v_gene: TRBV2
abundance: few
CDR3aa: CASSESYRGKEKLFF
CDR3nt: TGTGCCAGCAGTGAATCATACAGGGGAAAAGAAAAACTGTTTTTT

j_gene: TRBJ2-7
d_gene: TRBD2
v_gene: TRBV7-8
abundance: -
CDR3aa: CASSSPGLASSYEQYF
CDR3nt: TGTGCCAGCAGCTCCCCGGGACTAGCGTCCTCCTACGAGCAGTACTTC

j_gene: TRBJ2-7
d_gene: -
v_gene: TRBV4-3
abundance: -
CDR3aa: CASSPGQAPNEQYF
CDR3nt: TGCGCCAGCAGCCCGGGGCAGGCGCCCAACGAGCAGTACTTC

j_gene: TRBJ1-5
d_gene: TRBD1
v_gene: TRBV4-2
abundance: few
CDR3aa: CASSRDRGFNQPQHF
CDR3nt: TGTGCCAGCAGCCGGGACAGGGGGTTCAATCAGCCCCAGCATTTT

j_gene: TRBJ2-1
d_gene: TRBD2
v_gene: TRBV10-3
abundance: -
CDR3aa: CAISRGLAGVYNEQFF
CDR3nt: TGTGCCATCAGTAGGGGACTAGCGGGGGTCTACAATGAGCAGTTCTTC

j_gene: TRBJ2-7
d_gene: -
v_gene: TRBV25-1
abundance: -
CDR3aa: CASRGGAGSTYEQYF
CDR3nt: TGTGCCAGCAGGGGCGGAGCAGGCTCAACCTACGAGCAGTACTTC

j_gene: TRBJ2-3
d_gene: -
v_gene: TRBV12-3/TRBV12-4
abundance: -
CDR3aa: CASSLAAGGTQYF
CDR3nt: TGTGCCAGCAGTTTAGCCGCCGGTGGTACGCAGTATTTT

j_gene: TRBJ2-5
d_gene: TRBD2
v_gene: TRBV15
abundance: few
CDR3aa: CATMTLVAGVGETQYF
CDR3nt: TGTGCCACCATGACTTTGGTAGCGGGAGTAGGAGAGACCCAGTACTTC

j_gene: TRBJ2-7
d_gene: TRBD1
v_gene: TRBV6-2/TRBV6-3
abundance: -
CDR3aa: CASLGRQGVLYEQYF
CDR3nt: TGTGCCAGCCTGGGTCGACAGGGGGTTCTTTACGAGCAGTACTTC

j_gene: TRBJ2-5
d_gene: -
v_gene: TRBV7-2
abundance: -
CDR3aa: CASSLVTGPKETQYF
CDR3nt: TGTGCCAGCAGCTTAGTAACAGGCCCCAAAGAGACCCAGTACTTC

j_gene: TRBJ2-7
d_gene: -
v_gene: TRBV20-1
abundance: few
CDR3aa: CSARDWGDRLPDEQYF
CDR3nt: TGCAGTGCTAGAGATTGGGGGGACCGACTTCCGGACGAGCAGTACTTC

j_gene: TRBJ2-7
d_gene: TRBD2
v_gene: TRBV7-3
abundance: few
CDR3aa: CASSPSGRPRSYEQYF
CDR3nt: TGTGCCAGCAGTCCTAGCGGGAGGCCAAGATCCTACGAGCAGTACTTC

j_gene: TRBJ2-7
d_gene: -
v_gene: TRBV20-1
abundance: once
CDR3aa: CSARTVPGAYEQYF
CDR3nt: TGCAGTGCTAGGACTGTGCCGGGAGCCTACGAGCAGTACTTC

j_gene: TRBJ1-2
d_gene: -
v_gene: TRBV9
abundance: -
CDR3aa: CASSVGTMTNYGYTF
CDR3nt: TGTGCCAGCAGCGTTGGGACAATGACTAACTATGGCTACACCTTC